This T cell receptor beta chain was obtained from a study of Tregs in tolerant kidney transplant recipients. CD4+CD25+CD127- Tregs, CD4+CD25- non-Tregs, CD4 and CD8 cells were sorted. The V gene end was trimmed by 2 bases and the J gene end by 3 bases; junction bases not matched to a gene: 9. Per the germline V gene, CDR1 is MNHNS and CDR2 is SASEGT. The CDR3 runs to 17 residues. Remarks on this clone: Its antigen is unidentified.

Study-wide results and limits: Tregs expanded with activated donor B cells seemed most donor-specific. This study did not directly address biological reproducibility. Few patients were studied, so findings need validation in larger groups.

Sequenced by immunoSEQ multiplex PCR; TCRdb stores in-frame clones only, minus some. The table has roughly 250,000 clones, 80% to 85% seen once. The TCR originated in a human donor in good health. Material for sequencing was CD4+ T cells from blood. The chain recombines TRBV6-1 with TRBJ1-4; 7 nucleotides match TRBD1. The CDR3 DNA reads TGTGCCAGCAGTGAAAGCCTAGGGGGACAGTCTAATGAAAAACTGTTTTTT. This encodes CASSESLGGQSNEKLFF.